The present T cell receptor beta chain was sequenced within a study of T cell responses to AZD1222 COVID-19 vaccine (TCRdb year 2021). Background for the entire study: AZD1222 recipients whose second dose came at about 4 weeks and those whose second dose came at about 12 weeks were combined into one group, since spike-specific TCR depth and breadth did not differ between the two schedules. Trial participants were enrolled by age into 18-55, 56-69 and 70-plus year subgroups, with roughly 150, 30 and 60 TCR-sequenced participants respectively. TCR sequencing covered fewer than 250 trial participants: 200 to 220 given two doses of AZD1222 and 26 given two doses of MenACWY control vaccine. Points the paper makes about the study in general: Because no samples from the day 14 peak response were available, repertoires could be characterized only after the peak T cell response. The 56-69-year group was small, and its depth increase did not reach significance, likely because of low power. After two AZD1222 doses, spike-specific TCR breadth and depth were significantly higher than at day 0 and than in MenACWY recipients. Nearly half of unique spike-specific TCRs reportedly recognized epitopes outside regions mutated in the B.1.351 and B.1.1.7 variants. Conclusions about previously exposed vaccinees are limited, since just 5 or 6 AZD1222 recipients were seropositive for SARS-CoV-2 at baseline. Participants were mostly white British and included more females than males, and it was suggested by the authors that clonal diversity may have been underestimated. Vaccine-associated CD4 TCRs spanned the whole spike protein, with dominant responses in regions 160-218 and 743-854.

The CDR3 regions of human TCRbeta chains were analyzed by immunosequencing. On the study's bioinformatics: TCRs in the repertoires were matched against a reference library of SARS-CoV-2-specific TCRs that had been generated with the MIRA antigen-specificity platform. Breadth meant the fraction of unique TCRs that were SARS-CoV-2-associated, whereas depth meant the fraction of total T cells that were SARS-CoV-2-associated. Each spike-specific TCR was assigned to its reactive spike region and to a CD4 or CD8 class using the MIRA data. Log10-transformed breadth and depth values were compared by one-way ANOVA with Sidak's multiple comparisons tests. TCRdb provides this immuneACCESS table in a form limited to in-frame rearrangements. Some clones are lacking; in checked studies, under half of them reflect an unresolved V gene, and why the rest are absent is not known. D and trimming were read from the DNA, whereas the V and J calls and clone size are those reported in that table. This sample gives more than 110,000 clones in total; about 92% of them show up just once. The ten top clones hold about 3% of the sample.

Note on this clone: It lacks a known antigen. Nothing much larger sits one base from this clone, and base qualities are not available.

From cysteine to phenylalanine, the CDR3 is 16 amino acids long. Of all the DNA, just the CDR3 is kept, 48 bases in frame from base 1. The V end gives up 4 bases and the J end 5 bases, leaving 13 bases in the junction not matched to a gene. Reading the germline V gene (reference sequence) gives CDR1 SGHNT and CDR2 YYREEE. Interpreted using the paper, the time point label stands for: baseline before first vaccination. Vaccinee samples came from UK trials COV001 and COV002, including a single-blind randomized controlled phase 2/3 trial of AZD1222 (ChAdOx1 nCoV-19) in healthy adults. Trial participant PBMC samples were collected at day 0 and day 28 after the second dose for TCRbeta chain sequencing.

The sequence was obtained from an adult in good health. The sample here was peripheral blood, taken on day 0 of AZD1222 vaccination. The V and J segments used are TRBV5-4 and TRBJ2-5; 8 junctional bases match TRBD2. This receptor carries the CDR3 CASSLALAGRRETQYF. The nucleotides are TGTGCCAGCAGCCTGGCGCTAGCGGGCCGCAGGGAGACCCAGTACTTC.